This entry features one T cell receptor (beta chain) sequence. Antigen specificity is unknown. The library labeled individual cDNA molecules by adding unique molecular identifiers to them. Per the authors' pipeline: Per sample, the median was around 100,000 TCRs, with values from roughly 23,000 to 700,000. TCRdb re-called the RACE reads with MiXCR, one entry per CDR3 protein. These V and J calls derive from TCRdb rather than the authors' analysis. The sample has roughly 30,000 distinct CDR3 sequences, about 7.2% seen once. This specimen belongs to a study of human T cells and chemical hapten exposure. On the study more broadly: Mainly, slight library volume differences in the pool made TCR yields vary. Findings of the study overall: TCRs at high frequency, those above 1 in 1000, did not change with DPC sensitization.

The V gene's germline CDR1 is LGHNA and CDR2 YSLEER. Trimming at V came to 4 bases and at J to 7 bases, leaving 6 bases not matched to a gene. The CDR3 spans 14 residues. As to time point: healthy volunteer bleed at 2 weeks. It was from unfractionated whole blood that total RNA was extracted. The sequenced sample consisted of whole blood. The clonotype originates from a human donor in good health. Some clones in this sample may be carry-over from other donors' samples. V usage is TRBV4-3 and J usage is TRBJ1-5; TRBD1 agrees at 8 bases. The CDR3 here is CASSPGTGRQPQHF. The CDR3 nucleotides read TGCGCCAGCAGCCCTGGGACAGGCAGACAGCCCCAGCATTTT.